A selection of T cell receptor beta chains follows, all from one sample in a study of blood T cell repertoires in COVID-19. TCRdb's table, derived via immunoSEQ multiplex PCR, lists solely in-frame clones and lacks some. Among about 93,000 clones listed, approximately 86% were seen once. Material: peripheral blood. Every receptor here comes from a woman older than 75 with acute or convalescent COVID-19. The CDR3 runs from the conserved cysteine through the conserved F or W. Some rows mark clone size as missing; the rest say once, few, many or name a class of expanded clone.

clone_size	v_call	j_call	cdr3_aa
NA	TRBV19	TRBJ1-1	CASSIGKNTEAFF
NA	TRBV10-1	TRBJ2-7	CATSRDRDRGQYF
NA	TRBV3-1/TRBV3-2	TRBJ2-7	CASSLLTGIEQYF
NA	TRBV29-1	TRBJ2-3	CSATDGRRSDTQYF
NA	TRBV15	TRBJ1-4	CASGRGRGEKLFF
NA	TRBV27	TRBJ2-7	CASSQGTSEQYF
NA	TRBV10-3	TRBJ1-4	CAISEDRVSEKLFF
NA	TRBV6-4	TRBJ2-2	CASSDGWDRGPTGELFF
NA	TRBV7-2	TRBJ1-3	CASSATGGGNTIYF
NA	TRBV6-6	TRBJ1-6	CASSTGQNYNSPLHF
NA	TRBV5-1	TRBJ1-5	CASSSGGMGQPQHF
NA	TRBV10-3	TRBJ1-2	CAISATDYGYTF
NA	TRBV23-1	TRBJ2-5	CASSQSTSGGSETQYF
few	TRBV7-2	TRBJ2-1	CASSLGTGRNNEQFF
NA	TRBV5-1	TRBJ2-1	CASSLDSSYNEQFF
NA	TRBV12-5	TRBJ1-1	CASGPQGETNTEAFF
NA	TRBV2	TRBJ2-7	CASSVNYEQYF
NA	TRBV15	TRBJ2-3	CATSGIGGGTDTQYF
NA	TRBV2	TRBJ2-1	CASSALQSGNEQFF
few	TRBV27	TRBJ1-1	CASSWHKENTEAFF
NA	TRBV5-1	TRBJ2-7	CASSTWTGSSYEQYF
few	TRBV6-5	TRBJ2-3	CASRMGQTSTDTQYF
NA	TRBV6-5	TRBJ1-1	CASIPAEGTEAFF
NA	TRBV19	TRBJ1-5	CASSPRTGIREGNQPQHF
NA	TRBV6-5	TRBJ2-7	CASSYSELAGPTEQYF
once	TRBV29-1	TRBJ2-5	CSGTSGAATQYF
NA	TRBV5-1	TRBJ2-1	CASRMDRGLTYNEQFF
NA	TRBV9	TRBJ2-1	CASSGHQDYNEQFF
NA	TRBV2	TRBJ1-3	CASSRDRGYAIYF
NA	TRBV5-1	TRBJ2-3	CASSARGDTQYF
NA	TRBV12-2	TRBJ1-2	CASRPSWAQGYTF
NA	TRBV7-3	TRBJ2-2	CASSLLGQGVTGELFF
NA	TRBV7-9	TRBJ2-3	CASSPWGRGLVDTQYF
NA	TRBV11-3	TRBJ1-3	CASTPRESGNTIYF